This T cell receptor beta chain was retrieved from a study of T cell repertoires in ileal Crohn's disease. Background on the study: Every patient was operated on for stricturing (roughly 61%) or penetrating (roughly 39%) complications.

Clones were sequenced by immunoSEQ multiplex PCR, and TCRdb holds only the in-frame ones, with some missing. The data show approximately 5,700 clones, with about four fifths seen just once and 13% held by the top ten. Per the germline V gene, CDR1 is SNHLY and CDR2 is FYNNEI. There are 14 residues in the CDR3. V was trimmed by 6 bases and J by 3 bases, leaving 15 bases between them. Sequencing was carried out using ileal tissue. The chain is built from TRBV2 and TRBJ2-7, with a possible D match to TRBD2 (6 bases). This receptor was obtained from an adult with Crohn's disease. The CDR3 DNA reads TGTGCCAGCAGAAGGGAAGCGGGTTTCTACGAGCAGTACTTC. As protein: CASRREAGFYEQYF.